Sequencing of this TCR beta chain was carried out in a study of control samples from healthy donors and cancer patients. The table came from immunoSEQ multiplex PCR; TCRdb's copy has only in-frame clones and leaves some out. The sample holds around 50,000 clones; approximately 83% are singletons and the top ten take approximately 2.6%. This CDR3 has 13 amino acids. Germline V gene sequence: CDR1 KGHSH, CDR2 LQKENI. V shed 4 bases and J shed 8 bases, with 13 bases lying between them. This clone was picked up one time. Sequenced material: PBMCs. This receptor was obtained from a woman aged 50 to 60 with lung cancer. The J gene is TRBJ2-3, the V gene TRBV18; tentative D call: TRBD1 (5 bases). The CDR3, as DNA: TGTGCCAGCTCACGGCAGGGTTTGGCTACGCAGTATTTT. It codes for CASSRQGLATQYF.